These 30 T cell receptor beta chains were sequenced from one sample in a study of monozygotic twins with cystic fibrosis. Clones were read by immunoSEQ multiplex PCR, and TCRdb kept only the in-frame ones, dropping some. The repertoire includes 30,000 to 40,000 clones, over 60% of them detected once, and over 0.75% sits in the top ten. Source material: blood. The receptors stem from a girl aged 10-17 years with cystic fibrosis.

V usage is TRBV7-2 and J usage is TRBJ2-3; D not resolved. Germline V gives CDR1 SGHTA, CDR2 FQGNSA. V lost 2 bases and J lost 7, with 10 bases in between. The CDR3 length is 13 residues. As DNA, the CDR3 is TGTGCCAGCAGCTTAAATCCACAGTATACGCAGTATTTT. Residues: CASSLNPQYTQYF.

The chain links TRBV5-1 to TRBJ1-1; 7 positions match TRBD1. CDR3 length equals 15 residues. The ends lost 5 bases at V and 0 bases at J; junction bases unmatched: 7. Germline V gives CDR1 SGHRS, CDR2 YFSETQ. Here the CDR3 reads CASRWDSSMNTEAFF. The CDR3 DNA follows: TGCGCCAGCAGGTGGGACAGCTCCATGAACACTGAAGCTTTCTTT.

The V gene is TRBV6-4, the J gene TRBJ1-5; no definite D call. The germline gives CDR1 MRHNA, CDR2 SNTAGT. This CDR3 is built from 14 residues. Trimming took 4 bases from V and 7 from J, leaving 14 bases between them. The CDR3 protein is CASSANDGTQPQHF. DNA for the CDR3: TGTGCCAGCAGTGCCAACGACGGAACGCAGCCCCAGCATTTT.

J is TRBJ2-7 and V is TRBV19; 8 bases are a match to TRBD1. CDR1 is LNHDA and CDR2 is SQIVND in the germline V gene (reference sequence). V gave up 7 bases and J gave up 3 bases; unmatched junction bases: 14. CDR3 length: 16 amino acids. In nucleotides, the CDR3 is TGTGCCAGTAACACGGCAAGCGGACAGGGCGTCTACGAGCAGTACGTC. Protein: CASNTASGQGVYEQYV.

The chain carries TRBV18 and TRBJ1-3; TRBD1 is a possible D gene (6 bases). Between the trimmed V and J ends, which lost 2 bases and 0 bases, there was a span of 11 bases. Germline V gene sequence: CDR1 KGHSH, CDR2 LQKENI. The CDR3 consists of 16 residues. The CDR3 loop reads CASSPGAGASGNTIYF. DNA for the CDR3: TGTGCCAGCTCACCAGGGGCGGGGGCCTCTGGAAACACCATATATTTT.

CDR3 DNA: TGTGCCAGCTCCCCCCTGTACTCTAGGGGGGAGCTGTTTTTT. It is translated as CASSPLYSRGELFF. This chain links TRBV6-5 with TRBJ2-2, with unresolved D. V dropped 8 bases and J dropped 8 bases, with 18 bases sitting between them. Germline values: CDR1 MNHEY, CDR2 SVGAGI. This CDR3 is 14 amino acids long.

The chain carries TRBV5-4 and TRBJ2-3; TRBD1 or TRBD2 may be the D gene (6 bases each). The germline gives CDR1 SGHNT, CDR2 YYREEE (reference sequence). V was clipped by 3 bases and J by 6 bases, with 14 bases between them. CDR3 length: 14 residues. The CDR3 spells CASSSSGAGDTQYF. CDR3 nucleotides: TGTGCCAGCAGCTCCTCGGGGGCGGGGGATACGCAGTATTTT.

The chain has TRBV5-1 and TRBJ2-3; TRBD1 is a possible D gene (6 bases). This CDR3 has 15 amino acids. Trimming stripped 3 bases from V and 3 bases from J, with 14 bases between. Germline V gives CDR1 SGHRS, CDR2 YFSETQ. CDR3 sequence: CASSSQGGGTDTQYF. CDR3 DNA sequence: TGCGCCAGCAGCTCTCAAGGGGGTGGAACAGATACGCAGTATTTT.

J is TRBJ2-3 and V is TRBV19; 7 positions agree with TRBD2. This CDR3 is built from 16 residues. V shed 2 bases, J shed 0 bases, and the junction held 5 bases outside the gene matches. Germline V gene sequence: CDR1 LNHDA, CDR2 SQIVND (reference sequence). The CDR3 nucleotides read TGTGCCAGTAGTATATTTAGCGGGCGGAGCACAGATACGCAGTATTTT. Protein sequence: CASSIFSGRSTDTQYF.

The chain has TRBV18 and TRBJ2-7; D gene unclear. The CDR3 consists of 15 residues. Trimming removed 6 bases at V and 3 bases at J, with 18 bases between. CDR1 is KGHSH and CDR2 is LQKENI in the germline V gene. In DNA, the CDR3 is TGTGCCAGCTCTGAGGCCCCCGCGACCGTCTACGAGCAGTACTTC. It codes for CASSEAPATVYEQYF.

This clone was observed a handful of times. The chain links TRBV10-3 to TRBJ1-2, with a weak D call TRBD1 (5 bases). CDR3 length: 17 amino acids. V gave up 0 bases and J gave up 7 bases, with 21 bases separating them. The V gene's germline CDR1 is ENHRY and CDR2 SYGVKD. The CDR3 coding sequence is TGTGCCATCAGTGAGTCGAATTTTCTGAAAGGGGCCAGTGGCTACACCTTC. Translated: CAISESNFLKGASGYTF.

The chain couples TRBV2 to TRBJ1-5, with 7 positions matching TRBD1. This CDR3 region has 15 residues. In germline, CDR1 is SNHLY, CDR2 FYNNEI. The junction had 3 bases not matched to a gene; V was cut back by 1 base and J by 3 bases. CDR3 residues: CASSEGGGDNQPQHF. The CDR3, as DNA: TGTGCCAGCAGTGAAGGAGGGGGCGACAATCAGCCCCAGCATTTT.

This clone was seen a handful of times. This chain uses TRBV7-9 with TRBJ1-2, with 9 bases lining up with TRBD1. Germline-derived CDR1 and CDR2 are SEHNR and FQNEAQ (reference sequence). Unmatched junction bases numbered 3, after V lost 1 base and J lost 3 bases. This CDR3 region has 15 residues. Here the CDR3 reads CASSLGTGGDYGYTF. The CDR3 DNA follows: TGTGCCAGCAGCTTAGGAACAGGGGGCGACTATGGCTACACCTTC.

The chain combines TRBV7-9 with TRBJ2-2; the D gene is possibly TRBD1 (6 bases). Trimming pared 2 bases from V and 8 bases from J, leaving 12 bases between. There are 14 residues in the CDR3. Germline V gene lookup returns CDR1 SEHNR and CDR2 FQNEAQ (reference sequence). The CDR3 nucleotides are TGTGCCAGCAGCTTATTGGGGGCCCTTGGGGAGCTGTTTTTT. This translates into CASSLLGALGELFF.

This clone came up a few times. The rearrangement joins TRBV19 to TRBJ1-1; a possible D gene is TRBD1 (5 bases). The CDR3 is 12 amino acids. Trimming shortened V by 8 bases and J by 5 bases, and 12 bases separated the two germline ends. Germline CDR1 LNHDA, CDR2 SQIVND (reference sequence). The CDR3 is CASRQGFTEAFF. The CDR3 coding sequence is TGTGCCAGTCGGCAGGGCTTTACTGAAGCTTTCTTT.

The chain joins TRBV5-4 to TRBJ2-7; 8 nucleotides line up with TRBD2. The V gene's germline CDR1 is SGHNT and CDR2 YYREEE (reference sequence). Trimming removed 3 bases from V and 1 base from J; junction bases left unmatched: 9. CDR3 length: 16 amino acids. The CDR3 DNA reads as TGTGCCAGCAGCTCGAGTAAACTAGCGGTGTCCTACGAGCAGTACTTC. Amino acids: CASSSSKLAVSYEQYF.

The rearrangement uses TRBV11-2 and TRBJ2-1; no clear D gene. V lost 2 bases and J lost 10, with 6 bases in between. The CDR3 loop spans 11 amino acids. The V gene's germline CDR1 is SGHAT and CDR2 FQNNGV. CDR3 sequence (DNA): TGTGCCAGCAGCTTAAGCCTAGAGCAGTTCTTC. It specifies CASSLSLEQFF.

CDR3: CASSLAQGSVKKLFF. The CDR3 nucleotides are TGTGCCAGCAGCTTAGCCCAGGGGTCGGTGAAAAAACTGTTTTTT. J is TRBJ1-4 and V is TRBV11-2, with a possible D match to TRBD1 (6 bases). The germline CDR1 and CDR2 sequences are SGHAT and FQNNGV. The CDR3 runs 15 residues. The ends were cut back, 1 base at V and 9 bases at J, with 15 bases in the middle.

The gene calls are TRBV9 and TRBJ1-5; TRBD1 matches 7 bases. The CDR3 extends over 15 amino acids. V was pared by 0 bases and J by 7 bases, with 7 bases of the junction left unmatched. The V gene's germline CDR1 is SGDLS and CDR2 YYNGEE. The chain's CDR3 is CASSVGSTGNQPQHF. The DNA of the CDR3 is TGTGCCAGCAGCGTAGGTTCGACAGGGAACCAGCCCCAGCATTTT.

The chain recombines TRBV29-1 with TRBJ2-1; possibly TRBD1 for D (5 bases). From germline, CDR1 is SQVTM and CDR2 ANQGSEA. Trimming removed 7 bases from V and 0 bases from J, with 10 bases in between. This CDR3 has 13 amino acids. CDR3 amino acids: CSGDRSSYNEQFF. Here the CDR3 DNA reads TGCAGCGGAGACAGAAGCTCCTACAATGAGCAGTTCTTC.

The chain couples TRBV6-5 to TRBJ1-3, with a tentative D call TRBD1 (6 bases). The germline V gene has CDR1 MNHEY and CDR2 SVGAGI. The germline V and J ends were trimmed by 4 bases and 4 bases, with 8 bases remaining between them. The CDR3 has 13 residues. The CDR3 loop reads CASSSGVGNTIYF. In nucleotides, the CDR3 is TGTGCCAGCAGTTCAGGGGTCGGAAACACCATATATTTT.

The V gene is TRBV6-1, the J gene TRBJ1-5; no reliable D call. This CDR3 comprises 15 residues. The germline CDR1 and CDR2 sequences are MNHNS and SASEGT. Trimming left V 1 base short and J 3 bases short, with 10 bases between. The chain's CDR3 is CASSEGPGDNQPQHF. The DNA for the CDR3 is TGTGCCAGCAGTGAAGGACCCGGCGACAATCAGCCCCAGCATTTT.

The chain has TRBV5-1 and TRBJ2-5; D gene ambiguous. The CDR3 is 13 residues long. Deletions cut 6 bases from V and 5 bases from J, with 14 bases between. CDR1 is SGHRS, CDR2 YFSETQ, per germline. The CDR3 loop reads CASNPGTWETQYF. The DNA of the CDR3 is TGCGCCAGCAATCCCGGAACTTGGGAGACCCAGTACTTC.

The CDR3 DNA reads TGTGCCTGGAACCCTCCTGGGCTAGCGGGCCTAAGCACAGATACGCAGTATTTT. Protein product: CAWNPPGLAGLSTDTQYF. The chain is built from TRBV30 and TRBJ2-3, with 8 bases matching TRBD2. The V gene end was trimmed by 4 bases and the J gene end by 0 bases; junction bases not matched to a gene: 15. From germline, CDR1 is GTSNPN and CDR2 SVGIG (reference sequence). This CDR3 has 18 amino acids.

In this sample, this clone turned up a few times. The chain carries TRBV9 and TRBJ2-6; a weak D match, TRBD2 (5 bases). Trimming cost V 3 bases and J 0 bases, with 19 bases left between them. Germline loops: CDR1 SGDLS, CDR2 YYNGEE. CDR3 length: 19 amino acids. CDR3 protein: CASSAHFGMISSGANVLTF. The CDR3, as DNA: TGTGCCAGCAGCGCACATTTCGGGATGATAAGCTCTGGGGCCAACGTCCTGACTTTC.

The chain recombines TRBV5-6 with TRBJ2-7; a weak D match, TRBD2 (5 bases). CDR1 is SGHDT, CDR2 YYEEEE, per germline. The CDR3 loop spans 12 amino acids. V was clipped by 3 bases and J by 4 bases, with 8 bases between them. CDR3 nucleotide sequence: TGTGCCAGCAGCTCCCGGGGTTACGAGCAGTACTTC. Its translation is CASSSRGYEQYF.

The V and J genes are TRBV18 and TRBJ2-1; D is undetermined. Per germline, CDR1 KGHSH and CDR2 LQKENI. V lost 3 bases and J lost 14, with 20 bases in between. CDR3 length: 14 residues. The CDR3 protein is CASSPPVRAGLEFF. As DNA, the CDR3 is TGTGCCAGCTCACCCCCCGTTCGAGCCGGCCTGGAGTTCTTC.

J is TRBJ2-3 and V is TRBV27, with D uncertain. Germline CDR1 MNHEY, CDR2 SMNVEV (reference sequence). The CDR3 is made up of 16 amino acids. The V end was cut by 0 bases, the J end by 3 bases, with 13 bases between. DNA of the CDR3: TGTGCCAGCAGTTTATCGGGCGCTTCCCTAACAGATACGCAGTATTTT. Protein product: CASSLSGASLTDTQYF.

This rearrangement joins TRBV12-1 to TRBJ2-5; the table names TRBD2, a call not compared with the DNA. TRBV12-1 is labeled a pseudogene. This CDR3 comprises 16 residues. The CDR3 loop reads CASSLTSAFQCLEQYF. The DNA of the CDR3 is TGTGCCAGCAGCTTGACTAGCGCATTCCAGTGTTTGGAGCAGTACTTC.

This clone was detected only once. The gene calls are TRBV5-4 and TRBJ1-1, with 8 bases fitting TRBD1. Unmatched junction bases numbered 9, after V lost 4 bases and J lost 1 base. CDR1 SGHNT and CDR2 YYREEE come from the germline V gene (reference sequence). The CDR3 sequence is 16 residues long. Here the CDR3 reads CASSLGQGLRNTEAFF. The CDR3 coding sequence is TGTGCCAGCAGCCTCGGACAGGGTTTGAGGAACACTGAAGCTTTCTTT.